This T cell receptor beta chain derives from a study of CD8 T cells in ankylosing spondylitis. In regard to this clonotype: Its target is not known.

Trimming took 4 bases from V and 3 from J, leaving 12 bases between them. This CDR3 has 14 residues. Germline loops: CDR1 GTSNPN, CDR2 SVGIG (reference sequence). Study-level points and caveats: Clones tied to disease were said to be significantly enriched in matched ankylosing spondylitis synovial fluid.

Each CDR3 protein is one row after TCRdb ran MiXCR on the 5' RACE reads. This table has fewer than 180,000 distinct CDR3 sequences, about 42% appearing once. V and J are TRBV30 and TRBJ2-2; D is undetermined. This clonotype originated in a male donor with ankylosing spondylitis. The sequenced sample was synovial fluid, either unsorted or a sorted T cell fraction (not recorded which). The CDR3 reads CAWKDERYTGELFF. The CDR3, as DNA: TGTGCCTGGAAGGATGAGCGATACACCGGGGAGCTGTTTTTT.